In this sample, the clone carrying this TCR beta chain turned up a few times. Its antigen remains unidentified. Germline V gene lookup returns CDR1 SGDLS and CDR2 YYNGEE. CDR3 length: 14 amino acids. V was clipped by 3 bases and J by 2 bases, with 11 bases between them. The PCR had 60 Vbeta and 13 Jbeta primers. Repertoires were generated with immunoSEQ multiplex PCR, while TCRdb's copy carries only in-frame clones and drops some. The repertoire holds 150,000 to 200,000 clones, with roughly 72% as singletons. The data originate from a study of cytomegalovirus exposure and HLA in healthy donors. Study as a whole: Inside one of the first data releases sat around 85 million unique TCRs taken from HLA-typed donors.

The study, taken as a whole, reports: The authors enumerated some 160 TCR beta chains as linked to cytomegalovirus. Association of a missense DCLRE1C variant with TCR beta V- and J-gene trimming was reported in a later analysis.

J is TRBJ2-5 and V is TRBV9; a weak D match, TRBD2 (5 bases). The origin of this receptor is a woman aged 25 to 45 in good health and CMV-seropositive. Sequenced sample: PBMCs. CDR3 sequence reads: CASSAGLTQETQYF. The DNA of the CDR3 is TGTGCCAGCAGCGCCGGACTTACGCAAGAGACCCAGTACTTC. Supplemented by reference TRBV9 and TRBJ2-5, the full variable domain reads DSGVTQTPKHLITATGQRVTLRCSPRSGDLSVYWYQQSLDQGLQFLIQYYNGEERAKGNILERFSAQQFPDLHSELNLSSLELGDSALYFCASSAGLTQETQYFGPGTRLLVL.